Each of the 18 T cell receptor beta chains below was sequenced from the same sample in a study of vaccination effects on CD4 cells after COVID-19. Data came from immunoSEQ multiplex PCR; TCRdb stores just in-frame clones and leaves some out. Altogether some 70,000 clones are present, 75% to 85% being singletons, with the ten largest covering 1.2%. No antigens are known for them. In the ViraFEST assay, antigen-specific CD4+ clonotypes were identified by expansion after peptide-pool stimulation. Subsequent to a culture period of under twelve days, CD4+ T cells were isolated. Participants completed two doses of the BNT162b2 or mRNA-1273 vaccine. The sequencing used CD4+ T cells from PBMCs cultured with HCoV-229E spike peptides, collected after COVID-19 vaccination. These receptors all come from a human donor who received a COVID-19 vaccine.

The chain carries TRBV7-9 and TRBJ2-5; no firm D call. Per germline, CDR1 SEHNR and CDR2 FQNEAQ (reference sequence). This CDR3 region has 14 residues. V gave up 8 bases and J gave up 1 base, with 14 bases separating them. The CDR3 DNA reads TGTGCCAGCTCCCTAACGGCAGCCCAAGAGACCCAGTACTTC. It encodes CASSLTAAQETQYF.

The chain employs TRBV11-2 and TRBJ2-3; D uncertain. Germline CDR1 SGHAT, CDR2 FQNNGV. The ends were cut back, 4 bases at V and 2 bases at J, with 4 bases in the middle. CDR3 length equals 12 residues. The CDR3 coding sequence is TGTGCCAGCAGCTCAAACACAGATACGCAGTATTTT. Translated, it gives CASSSNTDTQYF.

The chain couples TRBV4-1 to TRBJ1-4; 12 bases are shared with TRBD1. This CDR3 spans 15 amino acids. Germline CDR1 is MGHRA and CDR2 is YSYEKL. Trimming at V came to 1 base and at J to 8 bases, leaving 2 bases not matched to a gene. The CDR3 sequence: CASSQAGTGGEKLFF. CDR3 nucleotides: TGCGCCAGCAGCCAAGCCGGGACAGGGGGCGAAAAACTGTTTTTT.

The chain couples TRBV5-4 to TRBJ2-2; 8 nucleotides agree with TRBD1. V lost 4 bases, J lost 5 bases, and 13 bases stayed unmatched. CDR1 is SGHNT and CDR2 is YYREEE in the germline V gene (reference sequence). This CDR3 has 17 amino acids. The DNA for the CDR3 is TGTGCCAGCAGCCAATTCAGGGGGCGATATGAGACCGGGGAGCTGTTTTTT. Its protein product is CASSQFRGRYETGELFF.

This clone was counted a single time. The rearrangement uses TRBV5-1 and TRBJ1-2; no definite D call. V was trimmed by 4 bases and J by 4 bases, leaving 17 bases between them. CDR3 size: 15 residues. Germline V gives CDR1 SGHRS, CDR2 YFSETQ. The DNA of the CDR3 is TGCGCCAGCAGCATTTCTCTTCAAGGAGGCTATGGCTACACCTTC. Its translation: CASSISLQGGYGYTF. The full variable domain, completed using reference TRBV5-1 and TRBJ1-2, is KAGVTQTPRYLIKTRGQQVTLSCSPISGHRSVSWYQQTPGQGLQFLFEYFSETQRNKGNFPGRFSGRQFSNSRSEMNVSTLELGDSALYLCASSISLQGGYGYTFGSGTRLTVV.

The rearrangement uses TRBV7-8 and TRBJ2-1; tentative D call: TRBD2 (5 bases). There are 16 residues in the CDR3. V was shortened by 3 bases and J by 0 bases, with 12 bases between the two germline ends. Germline V gives CDR1 SGHVS, CDR2 FQNEAQ. CDR3 in DNA: TGTGCCAGCAGCTTGCGGGCAGGCAGCTCCTACAATGAGCAGTTCTTC. Translated, it gives CASSLRAGSSYNEQFF.

The V and J genes are TRBV24-1 and TRBJ1-2, with D uncertain. Per the germline V gene, CDR1 is KGHDR and CDR2 is SFDVKD. Trimming stripped 1 base from V and 4 bases from J, with 9 bases between. This CDR3 region has 14 residues. The CDR3 spells CATSDFRQSYGYTF. CDR3 bases: TGTGCCACCAGTGATTTCAGGCAGAGCTATGGCTACACCTTC.

This clone was recorded a few times. This sequence joins TRBV3-1 (or the pseudogene TRBV3-2) and TRBJ1-6; D might be TRBD1 (6 bases). Germline CDR1 and CDR2: LGHDT and YNNKEL (reference sequence). V was pared by 0 bases and J by 7 bases, with 10 bases between. The CDR3 has 15 residues. This CDR3 is CASSQEERGNSPLHF. The CDR3 DNA sequence: TGTGCCAGCAGCCAAGAGGAGAGGGGGAATTCACCCCTCCACTTT.

This chain joins TRBV30 and TRBJ1-4; D might be TRBD1 (6 bases). The CDR3 contains 14 residues. Trimming stripped 2 bases from V and 3 bases from J, with 10 bases between. Germline V CDR1 and CDR2: GTSNPN, SVGIG (reference sequence). The DNA for the CDR3 is TGTGCCTGGAGTAGGGGGAGGGCTAATGAAAAACTGTTTTTT. It translates to CAWSRGRANEKLFF.

The chain combines TRBV7-2 with TRBJ2-4; possible D gene TRBD2, 5 bases. The length of the CDR3 is 14 residues. The V gene lost 5 bases and the J gene lost 3 bases, with 11 bases spanning the gap. CDR1 and CDR2 (germline): SGHTA, FQGNSA. The CDR3 spells CASSPPGNKNIQYF. In nucleotides, the CDR3 is TGTGCCAGCAGCCCCCCGGGAAACAAAAACATTCAGTACTTC.

This clone was seen a handful of times. The chain combines TRBV19 with TRBJ2-7; 11 bases agree with TRBD2. CDR3 size: 17 residues. Trimming took 10 bases from V and 3 from J; bases not matched to a gene: 17. The V gene's germline CDR1 is LNHDA and CDR2 SQIVND (reference sequence). The CDR3 DNA reads as TGTGCCACCGTTACCGGACTAGCGGGCCCCCTCCACTACGAGCAGTACGTC. It yields the protein CATVTGLAGPLHYEQYV.

This chain joins TRBV6-2 or TRBV6-3 and TRBJ2-1; 8 bases agree with TRBD1. Looked up from germline, CDR1 is MNHEY and CDR2 is SVGEGT. V lost 5 bases, J lost 7 bases, and 4 bases stayed unmatched. This CDR3 region has 13 residues. The DNA for the CDR3 is TGTGCCAGCAGTAGGGACAGGAGGAATGAGCAGTTCTTC. Translating it yields CASSRDRRNEQFF.

The chain carries TRBV6-2 or TRBV6-3 and TRBJ1-5, with a possible D match to TRBD1 (6 bases). The CDR3 runs 19 residues. V was clipped by 2 bases and J by 7 bases, with 27 bases between them. Looked up from germline, CDR1 is MNHEY and CDR2 is SVGEGT. The CDR3 DNA reads as TGTGCCAGCAGTTACAACGTCAGGACCCCGACAGGATCCAGGCAGCCCCAGCATTTT. Residues: CASSYNVRTPTGSRQPQHF.

The rearrangement uses TRBV28 and TRBJ1-2, with no clear D. Germline CDR1 reads MDHEN; CDR2 reads SYDVKM. The CDR3 contains 12 residues. V was shortened by 3 bases and J by 4 bases, with 6 bases between the two germline ends. CDR3 protein: CASSLGTYGYTF. The CDR3 DNA reads TGTGCCAGCAGTTTGGGCACCTATGGCTACACCTTC.

V gene TRBV7-9 combines with J gene TRBJ2-7; a possible D gene is TRBD1 (5 bases). Germline V CDR1 and CDR2: SEHNR, FQNEAQ (reference sequence). The CDR3 is 14 residues long. V was pared by 6 bases and J by 5 bases, with 17 bases between. CDR3 amino acids: CASSRTPGFHEQYV. CDR3 DNA sequence: TGTGCCAGCAGTAGAACCCCAGGGTTCCACGAGCAGTACGTC.

In its sample, this clone was seen once. The chain uses TRBV7-9 and TRBJ2-5; a weak D match, TRBD1 (5 bases). Per the germline V gene, CDR1 is SEHNR and CDR2 is FQNEAQ (reference sequence). The CDR3 has 14 amino acids. V was shortened by 2 bases and J by 1 base, with 8 bases between the two germline ends. CDR3: CASSLTGSQETQYF. The CDR3 region has the DNA TGTGCCAGCAGCTTAACAGGAAGCCAAGAGACCCAGTACTTC. The full variable domain, rest sourced from reference TRBV7-9 and TRBJ2-5, is DTGVSQNPRHKITKRGQNVTFRCDPISEHNRLYWYRQTLGQGPEFLTYFQNEAQLEKSRLLSDRFSAERPKGSFSTLEIQRTEQGDSAMYLCASSLTGSQETQYFGPGTRLLVL.

The chain carries TRBV7-9 and TRBJ1-1; D is unclear. The CDR3 is 14 amino acids. With 4 bases removed from V and 3 bases from J, the gap between germline ends came to 12 bases. Germline V lookup: CDR1 SEHNR, CDR2 FQNEAQ (reference sequence). The CDR3 reads CASSSFEIYTEAFF. The CDR3 bases are TGTGCCAGCAGCTCCTTTGAGATTTACACTGAAGCTTTCTTT.

This sequence joins TRBV6-5 and TRBJ2-1; D perhaps matches TRBD2 (6 bases). Germline CDR1 MNHEY, CDR2 SVGAGI. The CDR3 sequence is 15 residues long. Trimming removed 7 bases from V and 1 base from J, with 14 bases in between. This CDR3 is CASNVDGGSYNEQFF. CDR3 DNA: TGTGCCAGCAATGTAGACGGGGGTTCCTACAATGAGCAGTTCTTC.